This T cell receptor (beta chain) was recorded in a study of patients and donors after allogeneic stem cell transplantation. TCRdb called the RT-PCR reads again in MiXCR, with one record for every CDR3 protein. In the table there are 800,000 to 1,000,000 distinct CDR3 sequences, more than 15% of which are singletons. The CDR3 has 17 residues. J gave up 2 bases and V 6 bases, and 14 bases lay outside the gene matches. CDR1 SGHAT and CDR2 FQNNGV come from the germline V gene. This clonotype was observed a handful of times. The source is a human donor who was either an allogeneic HSCT recipient or a stem cell or donor lymphocyte infusion donor (not recorded which). It is not recorded whose cells these are; they may come from a transplant donor. The V call is TRBV11-2, the J call TRBJ2-3; 7 nucleotides match TRBD2. Sequenced: blood, either unsorted or a sorted T cell fraction (not recorded which). CDR3 protein: CASSSPRPSGNTDTQYF. The CDR3 coding sequence is TGTGCCAGCAGTTCCCCGCGTCCTAGCGGAAACACAGATACGCAGTATTTT.